Sequencing of this T cell receptor (beta chain) was carried out in a study of T cell responses to AZD1222 COVID-19 vaccine. Broader study findings: Donors in the cohort were predominantly white British and more often female, and clonal diversity was possibly underestimated.

With regard to this clone: Its target is unknown.

The data were produced by immunoSEQ multiplex PCR, yet TCRdb's version contains in-frame clones alone and is incomplete. The sample has about 140,000 clones, 85% to 95% seen once. The V gene's germline CDR1 is DFQATT and CDR2 SNEGSKA (reference sequence). The CDR3 totals 13 residues. The ends were cut back, 3 bases at V and 4 bases at J, with 10 bases in the middle. The sample here was peripheral blood, taken on day 0 of AZD1222 vaccination. The J gene is TRBJ2-1, the V gene TRBV20-1, with TRBD2 as a possible D gene (5 bases). This TCR was sampled from an adult in good health. The DNA of the CDR3 is TGCAGTGCTAGTATAACGGGATACAATGAGCAGTTCTTC. Translating gives CSASITGYNEQFF.